A selection of T cell receptor beta chains follows, all from one sample in a study of T cells in Graves' hyperthyroidism and ophthalmopathy. From the multiplex PCR reads, TCRdb called clonotypes with MiXCR, one entry per CDR3 protein. The sample includes hundreds of thousands of distinct CDR3 sequences, around 13% of them seen just once. Source material: blood. These receptors were taken from a woman aged 40 to 50 with Graves' hyperthyroidism. Each CDR3 is given with its conserved first and last residue. The order of the fields is D gene, CDR3 length, J gene, clone size, V gene, CDR3 protein, CDR3 DNA. D genes are given only for firm matches. Rows give clone size only sometimes, using once, few, many, or a class for an expanded clone.

D gene: TRBD2
CDR3 length: 17
J gene: TRBJ2-2
clone size: .
V gene: TRBV6-1
CDR3 protein: CASSALAGGPYYGELFF
CDR3 DNA: TGTGCCAGCAGTGCACTAGCGGGAGGGCCTTACTACGGGGAGCTGTTTTTT

D gene: TRBD2
CDR3 length: 18
J gene: TRBJ2-3
clone size: .
V gene: TRBV3-1
CDR3 protein: CASSQDGRLAGFRDTQYF
CDR3 DNA: TGTGCCAGCAGCCAAGATGGGAGACTAGCGGGATTTCGAGATACGCAGTATTTT

D gene: TRBD2
CDR3 length: 17
J gene: TRBJ2-7
clone size: many
V gene: TRBV24-1
CDR3 protein: CATSDPDFAGGMGEQYF
CDR3 DNA: TGTGCCACCAGTGACCCCGATTTTGCGGGAGGGATGGGCGAGCAGTACTTC

D gene: .
CDR3 length: 13
J gene: TRBJ1-2
clone size: many
V gene: TRBV12-3/TRBV12-4
CDR3 protein: CASSLSRNYGYTF
CDR3 DNA: TGTGCCAGCAGTTTGAGCAGGAACTATGGCTACACCTTC

D gene: TRBD1
CDR3 length: 13
J gene: TRBJ1-1
clone size: many
V gene: TRBV5-1
CDR3 protein: CASSSRQGREAFF
CDR3 DNA: TGCGCCAGCAGCTCGAGACAGGGCCGGGAGGCTTTCTTT

D gene: .
CDR3 length: 13
J gene: TRBJ2-7
clone size: many
V gene: TRBV30
CDR3 protein: CAWSRGVTYEQYF
CDR3 DNA: TGTGCCTGGAGCCGTGGAGTTACCTACGAGCAGTACTTC

D gene: .
CDR3 length: 12
J gene: TRBJ1-6
clone size: .
V gene: TRBV29-1
CDR3 protein: CSVGMTDSPLHF
CDR3 DNA: TGCAGCGTTGGGATGACCGATTCACCCCTCCACTTT

D gene: .
CDR3 length: 15
J gene: TRBJ2-1
clone size: many
V gene: TRBV29-1
CDR3 protein: CSVGMGGLAYNEQFF
CDR3 DNA: TGCAGCGTAGGGATGGGGGGCTTGGCCTACAATGAGCAGTTCTTC

D gene: TRBD1
CDR3 length: 18
J gene: TRBJ2-2
clone size: .
V gene: TRBV4-2
CDR3 protein: CASSQGVGQGMNTGELFF
CDR3 DNA: TGTGCCAGCAGCCAAGGGGTCGGACAGGGCATGAACACCGGGGAGCTGTTTTTT

D gene: TRBD1
CDR3 length: 14
J gene: TRBJ1-6
clone size: many
V gene: TRBV5-1
CDR3 protein: CASSFTGQGNGVHF
CDR3 DNA: TGCGCCAGCAGCTTCACGGGACAGGGAAACGGCGTCCACTTT

D gene: TRBD1
CDR3 length: 14
J gene: TRBJ2-7
clone size: many
V gene: TRBV5-1
CDR3 protein: CASSFRQGADEQYF
CDR3 DNA: TGCGCCAGCAGCTTCAGACAGGGGGCCGACGAGCAGTACTTC

D gene: .
CDR3 length: 17
J gene: TRBJ2-2
clone size: .
V gene: TRBV6-1
CDR3 protein: CASSLTSFPGSTGELFF
CDR3 DNA: TGTGCCAGCAGCCTTACGTCATTCCCCGGGAGCACCGGGGAGCTGTTTTTT

D gene: TRBD1
CDR3 length: 13
J gene: TRBJ1-2
clone size: many
V gene: TRBV6-1
CDR3 protein: CASRKRTGEGYTF
CDR3 DNA: TGTGCCAGCAGAAAACGGACAGGGGAAGGCTACACCTTC

D gene: TRBD1
CDR3 length: 12
J gene: TRBJ1-1
clone size: .
V gene: TRBV10-2
CDR3 protein: CASSESGDRAFF
CDR3 DNA: TGCGCCAGCAGTGAGTCGGGGGACAGAGCTTTCTTT

D gene: .
CDR3 length: 16
J gene: TRBJ2-1
clone size: many
V gene: TRBV3-1
CDR3 protein: CASSAIRGSSYNEQFF
CDR3 DNA: TGTGCCAGCAGCGCAATACGGGGGAGCTCCTACAATGAGCAGTTCTTC

D gene: .
CDR3 length: 14
J gene: TRBJ1-2
clone size: many
V gene: TRBV11-2
CDR3 protein: CASTNGAEQYGYTF
CDR3 DNA: TGTGCCAGCACCAACGGGGCAGAGCAGTATGGCTACACCTTC

D gene: TRBD1
CDR3 length: 15
J gene: TRBJ1-4
clone size: .
V gene: TRBV28
CDR3 protein: CASSLTGTGDEKLFF
CDR3 DNA: TGTGCCAGCAGTCTAACCGGGACAGGGGATGAAAAACTGTTTTTT

D gene: .
CDR3 length: 14
J gene: TRBJ1-3
clone size: few
V gene: TRBV7-9
CDR3 protein: CASSPTLNGNTIYF
CDR3 DNA: TGTGCCAGCAGCCCCACCCTTAATGGCAACACCATATATTTT

D gene: .
CDR3 length: 15
J gene: TRBJ2-5
clone size: many
V gene: TRBV27
CDR3 protein: CASSLSGQRGETQYF
CDR3 DNA: TGTGCCAGCAGTTTATCGGGCCAACGCGGGGAGACCCAGTACTTC

D gene: TRBD1
CDR3 length: 14
J gene: TRBJ1-1
clone size: few
V gene: TRBV10-3
CDR3 protein: CAIRELQGTTEAFF
CDR3 DNA: TGTGCCATCAGGGAACTACAGGGGACCACTGAAGCTTTCTTT

D gene: .
CDR3 length: 14
J gene: TRBJ2-6
clone size: many
V gene: TRBV20-1
CDR3 protein: CSATRYSGANVLTF
CDR3 DNA: TGCAGTGCTACCAGATACTCTGGGGCCAACGTCCTGACTTTC

D gene: TRBD2
CDR3 length: 18
J gene: TRBJ2-2
clone size: .
V gene: TRBV24-1
CDR3 protein: CATSDFRGLAANTGELFF
CDR3 DNA: TGTGCCACCAGTGATTTCCGCGGACTAGCGGCGAACACCGGGGAGCTGTTTTTT

D gene: TRBD1
CDR3 length: 14
J gene: TRBJ2-7
clone size: .
V gene: TRBV6-1
CDR3 protein: CASIRGTVPAEQYF
CDR3 DNA: TGTGCCAGCATAAGGGGGACAGTCCCAGCAGAGCAGTACTTC

D gene: TRBD1
CDR3 length: 15
J gene: TRBJ2-7
clone size: many
V gene: TRBV5-1
CDR3 protein: CASKGQGERSYEQYF
CDR3 DNA: TGCGCCAGCAAAGGACAGGGTGAGAGATCCTACGAGCAGTACTTC

D gene: .
CDR3 length: 14
J gene: TRBJ2-7
clone size: .
V gene: TRBV28
CDR3 protein: CASGLLDTNYEQYF
CDR3 DNA: TGTGCCAGCGGCCTCCTGGACACGAACTACGAGCAGTACTTC

D gene: TRBD1
CDR3 length: 16
J gene: TRBJ2-3
clone size: few
V gene: TRBV9
CDR3 protein: CASSERGQGATDTQYF
CDR3 DNA: TGTGCCAGCAGCGAAAGGGGACAGGGGGCAACCGATACGCAGTATTTT

D gene: .
CDR3 length: 10
J gene: TRBJ2-7
clone size: many
V gene: TRBV20-1
CDR3 protein: CSAGWGEQYF
CDR3 DNA: TGCAGTGCTGGGTGGGGAGAGCAGTACTTC

D gene: .
CDR3 length: 15
J gene: TRBJ1-5
clone size: few
V gene: TRBV20-1
CDR3 protein: CSARDLAAGAQPQHF
CDR3 DNA: TGCAGTGCTAGAGATCTCGCGGCAGGGGCCCAGCCCCAGCATTTT

D gene: TRBD2
CDR3 length: 16
J gene: TRBJ2-5
clone size: .
V gene: TRBV18
CDR3 protein: CASSRASGRSKETQYF
CDR3 DNA: TGTGCCAGCTCACGTGCTAGCGGGAGGTCGAAGGAGACCCAGTACTTC

D gene: TRBD2
CDR3 length: 17
J gene: TRBJ2-3
clone size: .
V gene: TRBV13
CDR3 protein: CASSLESLAGGQDTQYF
CDR3 DNA: TGTGCCAGCAGCTTAGAATCCCTAGCGGGGGGTCAAGATACGCAGTATTTT

D gene: .
CDR3 length: 14
J gene: TRBJ2-7
clone size: .
V gene: TRBV4-1
CDR3 protein: CASSQKQGSYEQYF
CDR3 DNA: TGCGCCAGCAGCCAAAAACAGGGCTCCTACGAGCAGTACTTC

D gene: .
CDR3 length: 14
J gene: TRBJ1-1
clone size: few
V gene: TRBV19
CDR3 protein: CASTVPVAAAEAFF
CDR3 DNA: TGTGCCAGTACCGTCCCTGTGGCAGCCGCTGAAGCTTTCTTT

D gene: TRBD2
CDR3 length: 15
J gene: TRBJ2-1
clone size: .
V gene: TRBV10-3
CDR3 protein: CAISDRSGSRNEQFF
CDR3 DNA: TGTGCCATCAGTGATCGTAGCGGGTCTAGGAATGAGCAGTTCTTC

D gene: TRBD2
CDR3 length: 12
J gene: TRBJ2-7
clone size: many
V gene: TRBV30
CDR3 protein: CAWTGTSYEQYF
CDR3 DNA: TGTGCCTGGACCGGGACTAGTTACGAGCAGTACTTC

D gene: .
CDR3 length: 17
J gene: TRBJ1-6
clone size: few
V gene: TRBV6-1
CDR3 protein: CASSNRELFSYNSPLHF
CDR3 DNA: TGTGCCAGCAGTAACAGGGAACTGTTCTCCTATAATTCACCCCTCCACTTT

D gene: TRBD1
CDR3 length: 16
J gene: TRBJ1-3
clone size: .
V gene: TRBV12-3/TRBV12-4
CDR3 protein: CASSPNRGLGGNTIYF
CDR3 DNA: TGTGCCAGCAGTCCAAACAGGGGGCTCGGAGGAAACACCATATATTTT

D gene: TRBD2
CDR3 length: 17
J gene: TRBJ2-5
clone size: once
V gene: TRBV7-9
CDR3 protein: CASTTGLAGGGGETQYF
CDR3 DNA: TGTGCCAGCACCACAGGACTAGCGGGGGGGGGGGGAGAGACCCAGTACTTC

D gene: .
CDR3 length: 14
J gene: TRBJ2-4
clone size: many
V gene: TRBV7-2
CDR3 protein: CASSLGLAKNIQYF
CDR3 DNA: TGTGCCAGCAGCTTGGGACTAGCCAAAAACATTCAGTACTTC

D gene: .
CDR3 length: 14
J gene: TRBJ1-1
clone size: .
V gene: TRBV9
CDR3 protein: CASSVGAGDTEAFF
CDR3 DNA: TGTGCCAGCAGCGTAGGAGCGGGGGACACTGAAGCTTTCTTT

D gene: TRBD2
CDR3 length: 17
J gene: TRBJ2-2
clone size: .
V gene: TRBV5-1
CDR3 protein: CASSLASGPANTGELFF
CDR3 DNA: TGCGCCAGCAGCTTGGCTAGCGGGCCCGCGAACACCGGGGAGCTGTTTTTT